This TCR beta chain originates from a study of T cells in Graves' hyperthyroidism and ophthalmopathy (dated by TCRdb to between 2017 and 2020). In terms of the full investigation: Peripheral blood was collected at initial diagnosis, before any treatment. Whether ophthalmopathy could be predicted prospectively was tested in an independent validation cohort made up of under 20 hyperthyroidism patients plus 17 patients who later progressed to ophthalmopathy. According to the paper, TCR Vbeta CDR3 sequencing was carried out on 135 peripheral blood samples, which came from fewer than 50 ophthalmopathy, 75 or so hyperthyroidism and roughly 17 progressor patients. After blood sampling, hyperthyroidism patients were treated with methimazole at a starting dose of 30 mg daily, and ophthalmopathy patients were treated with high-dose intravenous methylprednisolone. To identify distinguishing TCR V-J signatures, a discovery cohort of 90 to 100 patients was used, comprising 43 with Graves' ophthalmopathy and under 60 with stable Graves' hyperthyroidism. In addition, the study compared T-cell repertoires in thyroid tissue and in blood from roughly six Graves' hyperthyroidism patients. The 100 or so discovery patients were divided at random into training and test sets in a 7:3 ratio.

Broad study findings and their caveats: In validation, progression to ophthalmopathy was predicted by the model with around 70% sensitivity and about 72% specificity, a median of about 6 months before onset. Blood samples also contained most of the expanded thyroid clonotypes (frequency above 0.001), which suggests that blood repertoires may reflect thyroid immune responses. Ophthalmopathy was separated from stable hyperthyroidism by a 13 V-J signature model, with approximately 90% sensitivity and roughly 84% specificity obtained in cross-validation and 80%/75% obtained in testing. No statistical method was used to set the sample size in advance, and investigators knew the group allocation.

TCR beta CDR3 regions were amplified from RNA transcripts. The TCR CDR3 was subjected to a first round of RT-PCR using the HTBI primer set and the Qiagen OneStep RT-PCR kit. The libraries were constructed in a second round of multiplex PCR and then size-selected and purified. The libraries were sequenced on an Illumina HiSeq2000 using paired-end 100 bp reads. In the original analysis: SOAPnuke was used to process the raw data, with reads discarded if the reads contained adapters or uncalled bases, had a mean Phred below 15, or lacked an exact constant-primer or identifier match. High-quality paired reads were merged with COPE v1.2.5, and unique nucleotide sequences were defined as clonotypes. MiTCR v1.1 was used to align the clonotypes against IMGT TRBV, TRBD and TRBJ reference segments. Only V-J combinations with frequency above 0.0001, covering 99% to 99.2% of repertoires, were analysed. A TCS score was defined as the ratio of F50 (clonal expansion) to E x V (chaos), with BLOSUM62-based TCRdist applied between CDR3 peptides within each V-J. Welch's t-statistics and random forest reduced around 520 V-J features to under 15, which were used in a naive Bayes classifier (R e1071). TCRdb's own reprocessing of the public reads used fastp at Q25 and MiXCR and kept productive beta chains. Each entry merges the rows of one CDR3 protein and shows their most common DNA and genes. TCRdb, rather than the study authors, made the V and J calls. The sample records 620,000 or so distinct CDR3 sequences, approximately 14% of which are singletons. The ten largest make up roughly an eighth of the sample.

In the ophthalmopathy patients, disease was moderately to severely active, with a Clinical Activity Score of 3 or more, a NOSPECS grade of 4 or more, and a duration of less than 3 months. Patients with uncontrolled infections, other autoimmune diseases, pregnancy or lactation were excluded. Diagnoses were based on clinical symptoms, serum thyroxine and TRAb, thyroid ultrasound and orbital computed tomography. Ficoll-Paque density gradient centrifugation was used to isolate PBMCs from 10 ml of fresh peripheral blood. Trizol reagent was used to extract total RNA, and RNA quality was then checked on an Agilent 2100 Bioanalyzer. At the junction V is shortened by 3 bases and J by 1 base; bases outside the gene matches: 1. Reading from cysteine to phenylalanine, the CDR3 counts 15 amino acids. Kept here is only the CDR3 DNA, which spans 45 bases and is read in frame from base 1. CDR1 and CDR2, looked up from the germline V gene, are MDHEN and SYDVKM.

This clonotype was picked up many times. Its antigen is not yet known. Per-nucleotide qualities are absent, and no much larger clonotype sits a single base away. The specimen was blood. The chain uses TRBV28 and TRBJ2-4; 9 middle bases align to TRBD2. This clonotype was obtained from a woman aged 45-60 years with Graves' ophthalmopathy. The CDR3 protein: CASSFGLAAKNIQYF. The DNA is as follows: TGTGCCAGCAGTTTCGGACTAGCGGCCAAAAACATTCAGTACTTC.